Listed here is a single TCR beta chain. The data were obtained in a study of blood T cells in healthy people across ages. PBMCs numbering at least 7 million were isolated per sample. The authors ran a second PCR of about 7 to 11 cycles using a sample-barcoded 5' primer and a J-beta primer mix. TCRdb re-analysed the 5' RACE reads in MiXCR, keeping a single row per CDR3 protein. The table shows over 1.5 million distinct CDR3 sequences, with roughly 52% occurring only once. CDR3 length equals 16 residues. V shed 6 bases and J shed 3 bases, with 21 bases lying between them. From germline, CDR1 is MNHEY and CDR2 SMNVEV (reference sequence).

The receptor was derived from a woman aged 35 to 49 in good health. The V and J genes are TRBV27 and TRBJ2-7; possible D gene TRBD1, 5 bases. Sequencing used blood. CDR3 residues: CASSWTSGSSFYEQYF. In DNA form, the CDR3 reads TGTGCCAGCAGCTGGACGTCAGGGTCCTCCTTCTACGAGCAGTACTTC.